This T cell receptor (beta chain) came from a study of response to subunit inactivated influenza vaccine (dated by TCRdb to 2017 to 2018). Study-level background: To follow how T cells responded to a trivalent subunit inactivated influenza vaccine, the researchers relied on deep quantitative profiling of the T cell receptor repertoire. On the study overall, not on this receptor specifically: According to the authors, only a limited number of new T cells may be recruited by each seasonal influenza vaccination.

Concerning this clonotype: What this receptor recognizes is not known. This may arise from a read error, as a much more abundant clone is one base away.

The germline V gene (reference sequence) sets CDR1 to SEHNR and CDR2 to FQNEAQ. From the cysteine up to the phenylalanine, the CDR3 has a length of 14 residues. Just the 42-base CDR3 DNA is kept, in frame starting at base 1. Library preparation employed RT-PCR. TCRdb shows the sequencer as Illumina HiSeq 2500. In TCRdb, the public reads were trimmed at Q25 with fastp and aligned with MiXCR, with productive beta chains retained. CDR3 protein sequences are deduplicated, and each keeps its most common genes and DNA. In all, the sample holds a few hundred thousand distinct CDR3 sequences, and around 11% of those were seen once. 11% of the sample rests with the top ten. In addition, the sample was reused for a study of T cells expressing NK-cell markers. The second study's paper adds: The TCR beta cDNA libraries were made using 5'RACE template switching, a step that added both a universal primer site and unique molecular identifiers. TCR beta-chain repertoires were profiled in sorted CD3+CD56+NKG2C+, CD3+CD56+NKG2C- and CD3+CD56-NKG2C+ T-cell subsets from fewer than 10 donors. Seven of the eight sequenced donors were HCMV-seropositive and one was HCMV-seronegative. In several experiments an anti-gammadeltaTCR antibody was added to restrict sorting to alphabetaTCR-expressing T cells. In over five donors, the dominant CD3+CD56+NKG2C+ clonotypes were among the top 10 CD8+ clonotypes and accounted for about 1.0-7.5% of CD8+ T cells. Those dominant clonotypes were again the most abundant among CD3+CD56-NKG2C+ cells in a few donors, at roughly 25-65%. Whether the expanded NKG2C-expressing T cell clones were specific for HCMV antigens was left unclear. The study sequenced eight donors, all healthy volunteers chosen at random: three men and five women. A commercial ELISA kit detecting HCMV-specific IgG in serum was used to determine HCMV serostatus. Peripheral blood mononuclear cells were isolated from blood by Ficoll density gradient centrifugation. For over five donors, bulk peripheral blood T-cell repertoires were additionally sequenced from unsorted PBMC. cDNA synthesis was primed from the TCR beta constant segment and was followed by two successive PCR amplification steps. The libraries were sequenced on Illumina HiSeq 2000/2500, MiSeq or NextSeq, producing 2 x 150 bp reads. MIGEC was used to demultiplex reads and group the reads by UMI, and MiTCR was used to assemble and quantify clonotypes. To exclude erroneous sequences, only TCR cDNA sequences supported by at least two reads were retained. The tcR package was used for downstream repertoire analysis, and clonotypes were matched across fractions by CDR3 nucleotide sequence plus V segment. VDJmatch was used to annotate antigen specificity against VDJdb, with one amino acid substitution in CDR3 permitted.

This sample comprised PBMCs from blood, obtained on the day of vaccination. Here the chain combines TRBV7-9 and TRBJ2-1; the junction holds 7 bases that match TRBD1. The source is a man in his fifties or sixties who received an inactivated influenza vaccine. Donor details come from another sample of the same person, matched by shared clones. The sequence in DNA is TGTGGCAACACCCGACAGGGACCGCACAATGAGCAGTTCTTC. This sequence encodes CGNTRQGPHNEQFF.